These 11 T cell receptor beta chains came from one sample sequenced in a study of T cell responses to AZD1222 COVID-19 vaccine. Here immunoSEQ multiplex PCR was the method, and the copy in TCRdb shows in-frame clones only, minus some. The sample records about 28,000 clones, around 80% being singletons. Sequences were derived from peripheral blood, sampled on day 0 of AZD1222 vaccination. These TCRs come from an adult in good health.

The rearrangement joins TRBV7-9 to TRBJ2-2; tentative D call: TRBD1 (6 bases). The V gene's germline CDR1 is SEHNR and CDR2 FQNEAQ (reference sequence). The CDR3 contains 15 residues. With 6 bases removed from V and 5 bases from J, the gap between germline ends came to 16 bases. The CDR3 DNA sequence: TGTGCCAGCAGTAAAACAACACAGGGTACCGGGGAGCTGTTTTTT. Its translation is CASSKTTQGTGELFF.

The V gene is TRBV29-1, the J gene TRBJ1-1; weak D call: TRBD1 (5 bases). Trimming took off 3 bases at V and 0 bases at J, with 11 bases between the two ends. Germline CDR1 is SQVTM and CDR2 is ANQGSEA. CDR3 length: 14 residues. The CDR3 DNA sequence: TGCAGCGTTGAGGCAGGGCTTATGAACACTGAAGCTTTCTTT. Amino acid sequence: CSVEAGLMNTEAFF. The whole variable domain, remainder taken from reference TRBV29-1 and TRBJ1-1, is SAVISQKPSRDICQRGTSLTIQCQVDSQVTMMFWYRQQPGQSLTLIATANQGSEATYESGFVIDKFPISRPNLTFSTLTVSNMSPEDSSIYLCSVEAGLMNTEAFFGQGTRLTVV.

This chain joins TRBV11-2 and TRBJ2-3, with TRBD2 identical over 7 bases. The CDR3 is made up of 16 amino acids. The J segment lost 9 bases and the V segment lost 1 base, leaving 13 bases of the junction unmatched. CDR1 and CDR2 from the germline V gene are SGHAT and FQNNGV. CDR3 loop: CASSLGWTSGKGTQYF. Here the CDR3 DNA reads TGTGCCAGCAGCTTAGGGTGGACTAGTGGGAAGGGGACGCAGTATTTT.

This sequence joins TRBV24-1 and TRBJ2-3, with D maybe TRBD1 (5 bases). The germline V gene has CDR1 KGHDR and CDR2 SFDVKD. This CDR3 is 13 amino acids long. Deletions cut 6 bases from V and 6 bases from J, with 12 bases between. The CDR3 loop is CATSKAGLDTQYF. The CDR3, as DNA: TGTGCCACCAGTAAGGCAGGGTTGGATACGCAGTATTTT.

The V and J genes are TRBV6-1 and TRBJ1-6; D is uncertain. The length of the CDR3 is 15 residues. Trimming removed 1 base at V and 0 bases at J, with 4 bases between. The germline V gene has CDR1 MNHNS and CDR2 SASEGT. CDR3 amino acids: CASSEGSSYNSPLHF. The DNA of the CDR3 is TGTGCCAGCAGTGAAGGGAGCTCCTATAATTCACCCCTCCACTTT.

V is TRBV5-5 and J is TRBJ1-6; 7 nucleotides line up with TRBD1. This CDR3 is built from 16 residues. J was trimmed by 5 bases and V by 4 bases; bases with no gene match: 9. CDR1 SGHKS and CDR2 YYEKEE come from the germline V gene (reference sequence). CDR3 DNA sequence: TGTGCCAGCAGCCGCCGGCTAACAGGGGATAATTCACCCCTCCACTTT. Protein sequence: CASSRRLTGDNSPLHF.

V is TRBV12-3 or TRBV12-4 and J is TRBJ1-3; maybe TRBD1 (5 bases). The CDR3 runs to 13 residues. V gave up 3 bases and J gave up 4 bases, with 7 bases separating them. The CDR3 DNA follows: TGTGCCAGCAGTTTCAGGGAAGGAAACACCATATATTTT. It encodes CASSFREGNTIYF.

This chain joins TRBV10-3 and TRBJ1-5; unclear D gene. V lost 1 base and J 6 bases, leaving 7 bases between the germline ends. The germline CDR1 and CDR2 sequences are ENHRY and SYGVKD. There are 13 residues in the CDR3. CDR3 in DNA: TGTGCCATCAGTGAGTTGTCCGTTCAGCCCCAGCATTTT. Its protein is CAISELSVQPQHF.

The rearrangement uses TRBV13 and TRBJ1-2, with unresolved D. The CDR3 spans 15 residues. Trimming removed 3 bases from V and 10 bases from J, with 21 bases in between. Per germline, CDR1 PRHDT and CDR2 FYEKMQ (reference sequence). This chain's CDR3 is CASSFSRGGVIPYTF. CDR3 coding DNA: TGTGCCAGCAGCTTCTCCCGGGGAGGAGTTATACCCTACACCTTC.

The rearrangement links TRBV11-2 to TRBJ2-5; 11 bases match TRBD2. CDR3 length: 17 residues. The trim removed 1 base at V and 7 bases at J, leaving 11 bases unmatched. CDR1 is SGHAT, CDR2 FQNNGV, per germline. CDR3 region: CASSLVSLAGGQGTQYF. CDR3 DNA: TGTGCCAGCAGCTTAGTTTCCCTAGCGGGGGGCCAGGGGACCCAGTACTTC. The full variable domain, completed using reference TRBV11-2 and TRBJ2-5, is EAGVAQSPRYKIIEKRQSVAFWCNPISGHATLYWYQQILGQGPKLLIQFQNNGVVDDSQLPKDRFSAERLKGVDSTLKIQPAKLEDSAVYLCASSLVSLAGGQGTQYFGPGTRLLVL.

This chain uses TRBV2 with TRBJ1-6, with 8 bases identical to TRBD1. With 7 bases clipped from V and 7 bases from J, the junction kept 3 bases outside the gene matches. The germline V gene has CDR1 SNHLY and CDR2 FYNNEI. The CDR3 runs 13 residues. In DNA, the CDR3 is TGTGCCAGCAATGGGGACAGGAATTCACCCCTCCACTTT. This sequence encodes CASNGDRNSPLHF. Based on the CDR3 plus reference TRBV2 and TRBJ1-6, the full variable domain is EPEVTQTPSHQVTQMGQEVILRCVPISNHLYFYWYRQILGQKVEFLVSFYNNEISEKSEIFDDQFSVERPDGSNFTLKIRSTKLEDSAMYFCASNGDRNSPLHFGNGTRLTVT.